This TCR beta chain was recorded in a study of early T cells in non-severe SARS-CoV-2 infection. Study overall: Whole-blood bulk RNA, unsorted, was sequenced, and chains were unpaired.

Regarding the study as a whole: Database matching using VDJdb favored anti-spike CD8 responses, with private and CD4 specificities left missing.

Worth noting for this clonotype: Its target is not known.

Separate cDNA molecules each had unique molecular identifiers attached to them. Via MiXCR, TCRdb re-called the 5' RACE reads, giving one row per CDR3 protein. The sample consists of about 99,000 distinct CDR3 sequences, approximately 15% of them appearing once. The CDR3 contains 14 residues. CDR1 and CDR2 (germline): SGDLS, YYNGEE. Trimming removed 4 bases from V and 6 bases from J; junction bases left unmatched: 10. Material: whole blood. This receptor was obtained from an adult who was a healthcare worker with PCR-confirmed SARS-CoV-2 infection or an uninfected control (not recorded which). V is TRBV9 and J is TRBJ2-7, with TRBD2 matching over 7 bases. The CDR3 region has the DNA TGTGCCAGCAGCCCTGACTGGGGGGAGGGCGAGCAGTACTTC. It translates to CASSPDWGEGEQYF.